This record looks at one TCR beta chain sequence and its context. The data are from a study of blood T cell repertoires in COVID-19. Study-wide background: From the United States, Italy and Spain came samples of acute and convalescent COVID-19.

This table comes from immunoSEQ multiplex PCR, and its TCRdb copy is limited to in-frame clones, with some not included. The repertoire holds 350,000 to 400,000 clones, with roughly 91% as singletons. Clinical history reported by participants formed the basis on which cohorts were assigned. Cohort 3 donors were reported recovered after two negative PCRs, clearance, or symptom resolution. The germline V and J ends were trimmed by 7 bases and 5 bases, with 15 bases remaining between them. Germline V gene data show CDR1 as PRHDT and CDR2 as FYEKMQ (reference sequence). CDR3 length equals 13 residues. This TCR derives from a woman under 30 who had recovered from COVID-19. This chain uses TRBV13 with TRBJ2-7; D is possibly TRBD1 (5 bases). Sequenced input: PBMCs or T cells enriched from blood (not recorded which). DNA of the CDR3: TGTGCCAGCACAAAGGGGCCAAGCGACGAGCAGTACTTC. This gives the protein CASTKGPSDEQYF.